This TCR beta chain was captured in a study of identifying expanded T cells in peripheral blood. Germline V gene sequence: CDR1 SQVTM, CDR2 ANQGSEA. Between the trimmed V and J ends, which lost 6 bases and 0 bases, there was a span of 20 bases. The CDR3 has 17 residues. Study results and caveats: Differentially abundant clones: around 1.2 between replicates, about 15 at two to three weeks, approximately 18 at four. Variance in clone template counts between two-week samples significantly increased with total template count across all healthy donors.

Collection occurred without any documented infections or immune events in donors. The protocol was immunoSEQ multiplex PCR, while the TCRdb copy is restricted to in-frame clones and leaves out a portion. The data hold about 110,000 clones, with roughly 91% observed a single time. About this clone itself: Its antigen remains unknown. Within the sample, other DNA sequences also encode this same CDR3.

The J gene is TRBJ1-4, the V gene TRBV29-1, with D maybe TRBD1 (6 bases). This receptor was obtained from a person aged 18 to 75 in good health. What was sequenced was blood. For the CDR3, the DNA is TGCAGCGTCTCTGGACAGCCGGGAAGTGCAACTAATGAAAAACTGTTTTTT. Translated, it gives CSVSGQPGSATNEKLFF.